This T cell receptor (beta chain) was identified during a study of Ad26.COV2.S vaccination and SARS-CoV-2 variants. Study-level results: Estimates derived from TCR breadth and depth analyses may have underestimated total T cell responses.

Treatment of the sample: 15 to 20 received Ad26.COV2.S at low or high dose, single or two shots; 5 received placebo; per-sample allocation not given. It was on day 63 after the first vaccine or placebo injection that samples were taken. The V gene's germline CDR1 is MGHRA and CDR2 YSYEKL. The ends were cut back, 4 bases at V and 8 bases at J, with 6 bases in the middle. This CDR3 contains 11 residues. Profiled with immunoSEQ multiplex PCR; TCRdb holds only in-frame clones, not every one. The repertoire consists of over 400,000 clones, with about 88% occurring once and the leading ten covering over 2.5%. This clone has a single count. The antigen is unknown.

This TCR was recovered from a person between 18 and 60 years old who received the Ad26.COV2.S COVID-19 vaccine or a placebo. The sample was peripheral blood, taken in a trial of Ad26.COV2.S vaccine versus placebo. The J gene is TRBJ2-1, the V gene TRBV4-1; D remains ambiguous. CDR3 region: CASSPLDEQFF. The DNA for the CDR3 is TGCGCCAGCAGCCCTTTGGATGAGCAGTTCTTC.